The entry below describes one TCR beta chain. No antigen is known for it. This CDR3 is built from 14 residues. V was trimmed by 2 bases and J by 1 base, leaving 9 bases between them. Germline CDR1 and CDR2: SGHDT and YYEEEE. The data originate from a study of cytomegalovirus exposure and HLA in healthy donors. It was with 60 Vbeta and 13 Jbeta primers that the PCR ran. Clones were sequenced by immunoSEQ multiplex PCR, and TCRdb holds only the in-frame ones, with some missing. The table has more than 85,000 clones, over 60% seen once. Study observations and caveats: An analysis that came later showed most CMV-associated TCR beta chains appearing HLA-restricted.

The sequenced sample was PBMCs. The receptor was isolated from a woman aged 30 to 39 in good health and CMV-seronegative. V usage is TRBV5-6 and J usage is TRBJ1-1; D gene uncertain. CDR3 nucleotide sequence: TGTGCCAGCAGCTTCCGCTGGAGGAACACTGAAGCTTTCTTT. Translated, it gives CASSFRWRNTEAFF.